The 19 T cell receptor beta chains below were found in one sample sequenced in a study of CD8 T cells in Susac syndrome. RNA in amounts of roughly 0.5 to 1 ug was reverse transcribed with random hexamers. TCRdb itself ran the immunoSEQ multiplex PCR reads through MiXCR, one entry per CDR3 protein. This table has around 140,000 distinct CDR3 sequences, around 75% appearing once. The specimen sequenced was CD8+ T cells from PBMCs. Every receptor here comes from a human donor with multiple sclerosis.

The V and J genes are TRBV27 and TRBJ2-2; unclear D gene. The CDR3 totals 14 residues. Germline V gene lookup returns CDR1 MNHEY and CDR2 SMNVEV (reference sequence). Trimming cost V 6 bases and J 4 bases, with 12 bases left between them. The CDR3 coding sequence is TGTGCCAGCAGCCCTTGGGTGCGCACCGGGGAGCTGTTTTTT. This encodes CASSPWVRTGELFF.

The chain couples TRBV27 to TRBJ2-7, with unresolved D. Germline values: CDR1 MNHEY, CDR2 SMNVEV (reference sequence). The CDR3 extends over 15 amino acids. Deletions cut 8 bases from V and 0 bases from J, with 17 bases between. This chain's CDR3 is CASSRGQAISYEQYF. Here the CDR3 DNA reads TGTGCCAGCTCTCGTGGGCAGGCGATCTCCTACGAGCAGTACTTC.

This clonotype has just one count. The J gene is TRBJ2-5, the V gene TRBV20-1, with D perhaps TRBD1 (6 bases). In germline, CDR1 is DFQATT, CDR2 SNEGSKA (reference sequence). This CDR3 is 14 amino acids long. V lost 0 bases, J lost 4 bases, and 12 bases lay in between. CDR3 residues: CSARDGGGRETQYF. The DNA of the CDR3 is TGCAGTGCTAGAGATGGGGGCGGTCGAGAGACCCAGTACTTC.

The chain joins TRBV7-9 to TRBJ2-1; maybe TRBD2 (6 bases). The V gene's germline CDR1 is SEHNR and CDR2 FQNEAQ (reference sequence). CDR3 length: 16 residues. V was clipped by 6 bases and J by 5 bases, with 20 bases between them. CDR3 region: CASSSLRVAENNEQFF. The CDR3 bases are TGTGCCAGCAGTTCCCTTAGGGTAGCGGAAAACAATGAGCAGTTCTTC. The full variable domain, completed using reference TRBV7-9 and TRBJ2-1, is DTGVSQNPRHKITKRGQNVTFRCDPISEHNRLYWYRQTLGQGPEFLTYFQNEAQLEKSRLLSDRFSAERPKGSFSTLEIQRTEQGDSAMYLCASSSLRVAENNEQFFGPGTRLTVL.

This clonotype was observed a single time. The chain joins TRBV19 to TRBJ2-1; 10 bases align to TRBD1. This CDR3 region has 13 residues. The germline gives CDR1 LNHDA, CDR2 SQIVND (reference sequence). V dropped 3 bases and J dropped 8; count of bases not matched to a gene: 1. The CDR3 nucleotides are TGTGCCAGTAGTATTGGGACAGGGGATGAGCAGTTCTTC. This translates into CASSIGTGDEQFF.

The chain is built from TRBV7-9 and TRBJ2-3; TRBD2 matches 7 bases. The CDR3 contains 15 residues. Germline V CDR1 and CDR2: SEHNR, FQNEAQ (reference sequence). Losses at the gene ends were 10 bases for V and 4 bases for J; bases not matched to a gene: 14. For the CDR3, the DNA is TGTGCCACCACGCCCTGGGGGGAGGGCTCAGATACGCAGTATTTT. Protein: CATTPWGEGSDTQYF.

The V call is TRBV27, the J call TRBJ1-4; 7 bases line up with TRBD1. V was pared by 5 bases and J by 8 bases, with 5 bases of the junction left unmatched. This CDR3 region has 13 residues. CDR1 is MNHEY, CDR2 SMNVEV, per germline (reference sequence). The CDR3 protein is CASSQGGDEKLFF. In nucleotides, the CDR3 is TGTGCCAGCAGTCAAGGGGGCGACGAAAAACTGTTTTTT.

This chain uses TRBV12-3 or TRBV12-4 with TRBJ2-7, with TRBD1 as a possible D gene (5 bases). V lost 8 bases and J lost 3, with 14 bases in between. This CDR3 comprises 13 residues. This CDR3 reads CASGRGRFYEQYF. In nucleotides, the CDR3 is TGTGCCAGCGGAAGGGGAAGGTTCTACGAGCAGTACTTC.

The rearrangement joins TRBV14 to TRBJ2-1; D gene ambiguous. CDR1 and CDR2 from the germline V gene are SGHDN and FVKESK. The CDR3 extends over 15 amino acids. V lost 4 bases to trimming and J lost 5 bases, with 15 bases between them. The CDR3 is CASSPWWGEDNEQFF. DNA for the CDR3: TGTGCCAGCAGCCCGTGGTGGGGTGAGGACAATGAGCAGTTCTTC.

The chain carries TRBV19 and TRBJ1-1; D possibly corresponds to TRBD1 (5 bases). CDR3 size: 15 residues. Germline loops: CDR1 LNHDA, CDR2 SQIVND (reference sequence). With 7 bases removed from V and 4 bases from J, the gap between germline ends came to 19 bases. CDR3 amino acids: CASITPGRTGTEAFF. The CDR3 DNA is TGTGCCAGTATCACACCGGGACGGACGGGCACTGAAGCTTTCTTT. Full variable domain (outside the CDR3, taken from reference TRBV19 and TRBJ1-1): DGGITQSPKYLFRKEGQNVTLSCEQNLNHDAMYWYRQDPGQGLRLIYYSQIVNDFQKGDIAEGYSVSREKKESFPLTVTSAQKNPTAFYLCASITPGRTGTEAFFGQGTRLTVV.

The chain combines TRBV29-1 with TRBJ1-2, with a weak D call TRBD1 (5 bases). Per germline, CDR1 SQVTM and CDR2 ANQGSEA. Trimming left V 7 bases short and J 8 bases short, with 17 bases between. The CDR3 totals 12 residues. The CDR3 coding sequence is TGCAGCGGCACAGCAGAGCGGGACGGCTACACCTTC. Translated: CSGTAERDGYTF.

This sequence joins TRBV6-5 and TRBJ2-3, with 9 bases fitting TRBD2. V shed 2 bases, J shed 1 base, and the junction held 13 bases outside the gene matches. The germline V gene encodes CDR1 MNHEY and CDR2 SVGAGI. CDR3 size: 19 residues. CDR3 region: CASSYGPTLAGRGTDTQYF. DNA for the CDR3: TGTGCCAGCAGTTACGGCCCGACTCTAGCGGGAAGGGGCACAGATACGCAGTATTTT.

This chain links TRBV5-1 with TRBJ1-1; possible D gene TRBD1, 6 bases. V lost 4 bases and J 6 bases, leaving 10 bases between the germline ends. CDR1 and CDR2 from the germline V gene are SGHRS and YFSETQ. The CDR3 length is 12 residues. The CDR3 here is CASSPTGSEAFF. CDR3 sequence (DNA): TGCGCCAGCAGCCCTACAGGGTCTGAAGCTTTCTTT. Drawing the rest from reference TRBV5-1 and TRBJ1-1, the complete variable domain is KAGVTQTPRYLIKTRGQQVTLSCSPISGHRSVSWYQQTPGQGLQFLFEYFSETQRNKGNFPGRFSGRQFSNSRSEMNVSTLELGDSALYLCASSPTGSEAFFGQGTRLTVV.

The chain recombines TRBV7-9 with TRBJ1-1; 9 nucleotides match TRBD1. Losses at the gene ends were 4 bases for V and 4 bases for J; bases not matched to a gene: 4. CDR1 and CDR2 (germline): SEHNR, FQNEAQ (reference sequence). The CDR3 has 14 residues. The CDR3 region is CASSWTGVGTEAFF. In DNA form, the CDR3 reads TGTGCCAGCAGCTGGACAGGGGTTGGCACTGAAGCTTTCTTT.

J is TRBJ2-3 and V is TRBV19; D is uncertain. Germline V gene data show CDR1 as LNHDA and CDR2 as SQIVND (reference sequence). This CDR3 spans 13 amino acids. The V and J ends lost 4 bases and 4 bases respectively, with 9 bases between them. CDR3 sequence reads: CASSSPPPDTQYF. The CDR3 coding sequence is TGTGCCAGTAGTAGTCCCCCCCCAGATACGCAGTATTTT. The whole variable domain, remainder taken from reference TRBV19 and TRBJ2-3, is DGGITQSPKYLFRKEGQNVTLSCEQNLNHDAMYWYRQDPGQGLRLIYYSQIVNDFQKGDIAEGYSVSREKKESFPLTVTSAQKNPTAFYLCASSSPPPDTQYFGPGTRLTVL.

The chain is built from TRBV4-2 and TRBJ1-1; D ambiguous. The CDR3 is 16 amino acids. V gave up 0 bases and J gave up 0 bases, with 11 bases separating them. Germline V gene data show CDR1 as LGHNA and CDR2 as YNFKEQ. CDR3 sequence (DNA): TGTGCCAGCAGCCAAGATCCGGGCATGGTGAACACTGAAGCTTTCTTT. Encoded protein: CASSQDPGMVNTEAFF.

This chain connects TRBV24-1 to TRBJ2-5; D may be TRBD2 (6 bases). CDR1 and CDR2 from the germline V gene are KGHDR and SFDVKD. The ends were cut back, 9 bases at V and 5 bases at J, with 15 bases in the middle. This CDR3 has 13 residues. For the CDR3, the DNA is TGTGCCACCTCCCCTCCCGGAGGGGAGACCCAGTACTTC. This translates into CATSPPGGETQYF.

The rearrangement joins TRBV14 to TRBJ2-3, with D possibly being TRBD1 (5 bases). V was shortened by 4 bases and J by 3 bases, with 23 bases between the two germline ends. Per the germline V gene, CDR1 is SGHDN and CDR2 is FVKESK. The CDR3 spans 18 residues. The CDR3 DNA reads TGTGCCAGCAGCCCAGCGAGCGCAGGGTACCCATGGACAGATACGCAGTATTTT. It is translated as CASSPASAGYPWTDTQYF.

CDR3 sequence reads: CASSPPGGGASGELFF. In DNA form, the CDR3 reads TGTGCCAGCAGTCCCCCCGGCGGGGGGGCGTCCGGGGAGCTGTTTTTT. This chain links TRBV27 with TRBJ2-2; TRBD2 matches 9 bases. With 5 bases clipped from V and 6 bases from J, the junction kept 10 bases outside the gene matches. The CDR3 sequence is 16 residues long. Germline V gene data show CDR1 as MNHEY and CDR2 as SMNVEV (reference sequence).